Listed here are 9 T cell receptor beta chains from one sample, sequenced in a study of cytomegalovirus exposure and HLA in healthy donors. The PCR contained 60 Vbeta and 13 Jbeta primers. Generated by immunoSEQ multiplex PCR, the TCRdb table keeps only in-frame clones and is missing some. The sample holds 95,000 to 150,000 clones, over 6.5% seen once. Material: PBMCs. Receptors were obtained from a woman between 40 and 55 years old in good health and CMV-seropositive.

The chain is built from TRBV5-1 and TRBJ2-7, with 7 bases aligning to TRBD1. With V trimmed by 4 bases and J by 5 bases, 3 bases remained unmatched. Germline assignment: CDR1 SGHRS and CDR2 YFSETQ. This CDR3 has 12 residues. CDR3 in amino acids: CASSPGTDEQYF. The CDR3 nucleotides read TGCGCCAGCAGCCCCGGGACAGACGAGCAGTACTTC. The full variable domain, completed using reference TRBV5-1 and TRBJ2-7, is KAGVTQTPRYLIKTRGQQVTLSCSPISGHRSVSWYQQTPGQGLQFLFEYFSETQRNKGNFPGRFSGRQFSNSRSEMNVSTLELGDSALYLCASSPGTDEQYFGPGTRLTVT.

A few counts support this clone. The chain joins TRBV27 to TRBJ2-1, with TRBD2 matching 12 bases. CDR1 is MNHEY and CDR2 is SMNVEV in the germline V gene (reference sequence). The V gene end was trimmed by 3 bases and the J gene end by 0 bases; junction bases not matched to a gene: 6. This CDR3 contains 18 residues. The CDR3 DNA is TGTGCCAGCAGTTTTGGACTAGCGGGGAAGAGCTCCTACAATGAGCAGTTCTTC. It encodes CASSFGLAGKSSYNEQFF.

This chain joins TRBV10-2 and TRBJ1-1; D gene uncertain. Trimming removed 5 bases at V and 0 bases at J, with 13 bases between. This CDR3 comprises 15 residues. CDR1 is WSHSY, CDR2 SAAADI, per germline. The DNA of the CDR3 is TGCGCCAGCAGTCCCACCGGAGTGCTGAACACTGAAGCTTTCTTT. It is translated as CASSPTGVLNTEAFF.

The J gene is TRBJ2-5, the V gene TRBV4-1; TRBD1 matches 8 bases. The assigned J gene may be wrong: the sequence end matches TRBJ2-7 better. This CDR3 region has 16 residues. Germline-derived CDR1 and CDR2 are MGHRA and YSYEKL. In DNA form, the CDR3 reads TGCGCCAGCAGCCTGCGGGTAGGCCAGGGGGCCCACGAGCAGTACTTC. Its protein is CASSLRVGQGAHEQYF.

The sample holds a few counts of this clone. The rearrangement links TRBV27 to TRBJ1-5, with 9 bases fitting TRBD1. Germline V gives CDR1 MNHEY, CDR2 SMNVEV (reference sequence). CDR3 size: 17 residues. V lost 5 bases and J lost 1; bases outside the gene matches: 9. As DNA, the CDR3 is TGTGCCAGCAGTCCGCTACCACAGGGGGCGAGCAATCAGCCCCAGCATTTT. Translating it yields CASSPLPQGASNQPQHF.

This clone was found a few times. The V call is TRBV11-3, the J call TRBJ2-5, with 8 bases lining up with TRBD2. Germline V lookup: CDR1 SGHNT, CDR2 YENEEA. The V and J ends lost 2 bases and 4 bases, in that order; junction bases with no gene match: 3. The CDR3 extends over 14 amino acids. Written as DNA, the CDR3 is TGTGCCAGCAGCTTACGGGGGGGGCGAGAGACCCAGTACTTC. Its protein product is CASSLRGGRETQYF.

The rearrangement joins TRBV5-4 to TRBJ2-3, with 7 bases lining up with TRBD2. The V gene's germline CDR1 is SGHNT and CDR2 YYREEE (reference sequence). This CDR3 has 17 residues. Trimming removed 0 bases from V and 4 bases from J; junction bases left unmatched: 11. CDR3 nucleotides: TGTGCCAGCAGCTTGGAAGGAGGGCGGGGAGGGCCAGATACGCAGTATTTT. Its translation: CASSLEGGRGGPDTQYF.

The chain combines TRBV5-6 with TRBJ1-2; the D gene is possibly TRBD1 (6 bases). The CDR3 spans 18 residues. Per the germline V gene, CDR1 is SGHDT and CDR2 is YYEEEE. The V gene lost 2 bases and the J gene lost 2 bases, with 22 bases spanning the gap. The CDR3 loop is CASSFRGRAPDRNYGYTF. CDR3 DNA: TGTGCCAGCAGCTTTCGGGGAAGGGCGCCCGACAGGAACTATGGCTACACCTTC.

This clone was seen only a few times. The chain employs TRBV7-2 and TRBJ2-5, with D possibly matching TRBD2 (5 bases). Germline CDR1 reads SGHTA; CDR2 reads FQGNSA. The CDR3 is 16 residues long. The V and J ends lost 5 bases and 5 bases respectively, with 21 bases between them. For the CDR3, the DNA is TGTGCCAGCAGCCCCGCAGGAGCGGCGCTGGGGGAGACCCAGTACTTC. This translates into CASSPAGAALGETQYF.